The 21 T cell receptor beta chains below were found in one sample sequenced in a study of CD8 T cells in ankylosing spondylitis. These TCRs' antigens remain unknown. TCRdb called the 5' RACE reads again in MiXCR, with one record for every CDR3 protein. The sample yields roughly 670,000 distinct CDR3 sequences, around a fifth seen once. Study-wide results and limits: Within ankylosing spondylitis blood, a TCR beta motif made up of eight or nine highly homologous variants appeared to be characteristic.

The specimen was blood, either unsorted or a sorted T cell fraction (not recorded which). These TCRs come from a male donor with ankylosing spondylitis.

In regard to this clonotype: Germline and junction disagree at one end, which may indicate a read error. The genes are TRBV4-3 and TRBJ1-6; D gene uncertain. Germline loops: CDR1 LGHNA, CDR2 YSLEER. The CDR3 sequence is 16 residues long. CDR3 nucleotides: TGCGCCAGCAGCCAAGATCGGACCACCAAATCTTCACACCTCCACTTT. Protein product: CASSQDRTTKSSHLHF.

J is TRBJ2-3 and V is TRBV6-2 or TRBV6-3; maybe TRBD1 (5 bases). Germline V gene sequence: CDR1 MNHEY, CDR2 SVGEGT. V was cut by 6 bases and J by 4 bases, with 14 bases left in between. The CDR3 runs to 14 residues. CDR3 sequence (DNA): TGTGCCAGCAGATTGGACCAAGGGGCAGATACGCAGTATTTT. It encodes CASRLDQGADTQYF.

J is TRBJ1-4 and V is TRBV29-1; D remains ambiguous. Germline V lookup: CDR1 SQVTM, CDR2 ANQGSEA. Between the trimmed V and J ends, which lost 4 bases and 4 bases, there was a span of 10 bases. This CDR3 has 13 residues. The CDR3, as DNA: TGCAGCGTTGGTGGCGGGTATAATGAAAAACTGTTTTTT. Translated, it gives CSVGGGYNEKLFF.

This clonotype was seen only a few times. The chain has TRBV20-1 and TRBJ2-3, with 9 bases that match TRBD2. V shed 6 bases and J 0 bases; nucleotides not matched to a gene: 7. The germline V gene has CDR1 DFQATT and CDR2 SNEGSKA (reference sequence). The CDR3 sequence is 15 residues long. The chain's CDR3 is CSAEDLAGSTDTQYF. CDR3 DNA: TGCAGTGCCGAAGATCTAGCGGGGAGCACAGATACGCAGTATTTT.

This clonotype showed up just a few times. This CDR3 is CASSLGPSDYNEQFF. The CDR3 DNA reads TGTGCCAGCAGCTTAGGTCCTAGCGACTACAATGAGCAGTTCTTC. The chain joins TRBV7-2 to TRBJ2-1; D might be TRBD2 (6 bases). Germline V gene data show CDR1 as SGHTA and CDR2 as FQGNSA. This CDR3 is built from 15 residues. V was trimmed by 1 base and J by 3 bases, leaving 10 bases between them.

CDR3 bases: TGTGCCAGCAGCCCGACCCAGGGACTAGCGGGAGTGCATGAGCAGTTCTTC. This codes for CASSPTQGLAGVHEQFF. J is TRBJ2-1 and V is TRBV27; the match to TRBD2 covers 14 bases. V lost 6 bases, J lost 8 bases, and 12 bases stayed unmatched. The CDR3 runs to 17 residues. Per germline, CDR1 MNHEY and CDR2 SMNVEV (reference sequence).

The rearrangement links TRBV5-1 to TRBJ1-1; no reliable D call. Trimming removed 4 bases at V and 3 bases at J, with 13 bases between. The CDR3 loop spans 14 amino acids. Germline V gene sequence: CDR1 SGHRS, CDR2 YFSETQ. CDR3 sequence reads: CASSRRQLDTEAFF. In nucleotides, the CDR3 is TGCGCCAGCAGCCGCCGACAATTAGACACTGAAGCTTTCTTT.

This clonotype was detected a few times. The chain recombines TRBV29-1 with TRBJ2-3; possible D gene TRBD1, 6 bases. Looked up from germline, CDR1 is SQVTM and CDR2 is ANQGSEA. The CDR3 contains 15 residues. Trimming removed 3 bases at V and 2 bases at J, with 15 bases between. CDR3: CSVDIGDKYTDTQYF. Written as DNA, the CDR3 is TGCAGCGTTGATATAGGGGACAAATACACAGATACGCAGTATTTT.

The chain links TRBV6-2 or TRBV6-3 to TRBJ2-1, with 11 bases aligning to TRBD2. V shed 2 bases and J 4 bases; nucleotides not matched to a gene: 7. The germline V gene has CDR1 MNHEY and CDR2 SVGEGT. The CDR3 runs to 17 residues. The CDR3 region has the DNA TGTGCCAGCAGTTACCCTACTGGGACTAGCGGATACAATGAGCAGTTCTTC. Translation gives CASSYPTGTSGYNEQFF.

This clonotype was observed a handful of times. The chain couples TRBV6-2 or TRBV6-3 to TRBJ1-1; D unresolved. This CDR3 has 16 residues. In germline, CDR1 is MNHEY, CDR2 SVGEGT. Trimming removed 3 bases from V and 0 bases from J, with 14 bases in between. In DNA, the CDR3 is TGTGCCAGCAGTTATCGTCCGGGGAACATGAACACTGAAGCTTTCTTT. Translating gives CASSYRPGNMNTEAFF.

This clonotype has just a few counts. V usage is TRBV2 and J usage is TRBJ2-3; a possible D gene is TRBD1 (5 bases). Looked up from germline, CDR1 is SNHLY and CDR2 is FYNNEI. Trimming removed 6 bases from V and 2 bases from J, with 9 bases in between. This CDR3 is built from 13 residues. The CDR3 region is CASRQELTDTQYF. The CDR3, as DNA: TGTGCCAGCAGACAGGAGCTCACAGATACGCAGTATTTT.

This clonotype has a handful of counts. J is TRBJ2-1 and V is TRBV20-1; TRBD2 agrees at 10 bases. This CDR3 is 15 amino acids long. Germline V CDR1 and CDR2: DFQATT, SNEGSKA (reference sequence). V lost 4 bases to trimming and J lost 7 bases; unmatched junction nucleotides: 10. The CDR3 nucleotides read TGCAGTGCTAAATTTAGCGGGGGGCTTATTAATGAGCAGTTCTTC. Translation gives CSAKFSGGLINEQFF.

J is TRBJ2-1 and V is TRBV12-3 or TRBV12-4; 7 bases line up with TRBD2. This CDR3 is built from 16 residues. With 2 bases clipped from V and 5 bases from J, the junction kept 9 bases outside the gene matches. The CDR3 reads CASSLWGGAANNEQFF. The CDR3 bases are TGTGCCAGCAGTTTATGGGGGGGTGCAGCCAACAATGAGCAGTTCTTC.

This clonotype came up a few times. V and J are TRBV7-9 and TRBJ2-7; 7 nucleotides agree with TRBD1. Germline-derived CDR1 and CDR2 are SEHNR and FQNEAQ (reference sequence). The CDR3 loop spans 15 amino acids. With V trimmed by 1 base and J by 2 bases, 5 bases remained unmatched. The chain's CDR3 is CASSLGGTETYEQYF. The DNA for the CDR3 is TGTGCCAGCAGCTTAGGTGGGACAGAGACCTACGAGCAGTACTTC.

This clonotype occurred a few times. V usage is TRBV3-1 and J usage is TRBJ1-1; TRBD1 matches at 7 bases. Germline V gene lookup returns CDR1 LGHDT and CDR2 YNNKEL (reference sequence). CDR3 length: 15 amino acids. The V segment lost 2 bases and the J segment 0 bases; nucleotides outside the gene matches: 3. CDR3 sequence: CASSQRGTVNTEAFF. The CDR3 coding sequence is TGTGCCAGCAGCCAACGGGGGACAGTGAACACTGAAGCTTTCTTT.

V is TRBV6-4 and J is TRBJ1-1; D gene ambiguous. Germline V gene data show CDR1 as MRHNA and CDR2 as SNTAGT. The CDR3 sequence is 13 residues long. Trimming removed 4 bases at V and 2 bases at J, with 8 bases between. The DNA of the CDR3 is TGTGCCAGCAGTGTCCGACCTAACACTGAAGCTTTCTTT. This codes for CASSVRPNTEAFF.

This clonotype was detected a few times. The chain has TRBV24-1 and TRBJ2-1; TRBD1 aligns across 10 bases. This CDR3 is built from 13 residues. CDR1 KGHDR and CDR2 SFDVKD come from the germline V gene. Trimming removed 7 bases from V and 7 bases from J; junction bases left unmatched: 3. This CDR3 is CATRPGQGNEQFF. The CDR3 DNA sequence: TGTGCCACCAGGCCGGGACAGGGGAATGAGCAGTTCTTC.

This clonotype was seen many times. V is TRBV5-1 and J is TRBJ2-7; D is undetermined. The germline gives CDR1 SGHRS, CDR2 YFSETQ. This CDR3 has 14 amino acids. Trimming pared 0 bases from V and 6 bases from J, leaving 13 bases between. CDR3 amino acids: CASSLAGNPGEQYF. CDR3 nucleotide sequence: TGCGCCAGCAGCTTGGCCGGCAATCCGGGCGAGCAGTACTTC.

This clonotype occurred a few times. The CDR3: CASSQRTGEGYTF. The CDR3 nucleotides are TGTGCCAGCAGCCAGAGGACAGGGGAAGGCTACACCTTC. This chain links TRBV3-1 with TRBJ1-2; 9 nucleotides align to TRBD1. Trimming at V came to 3 bases and at J to 8 bases, leaving 4 bases not matched to a gene. This CDR3 is 13 amino acids long. Germline V gene sequence: CDR1 LGHDT, CDR2 YNNKEL (reference sequence).

This clonotype was counted a few times. This chain uses TRBV20-1 with TRBJ2-1; tentatively, D is TRBD1 or TRBD2 (6 bases each). The CDR3 length is 14 residues. Trimming shortened V by 0 bases and J by 3 bases, and 9 bases separated the two germline ends. The germline gives CDR1 DFQATT, CDR2 SNEGSKA (reference sequence). The CDR3 DNA sequence: TGCAGTGCTAGAGATGGAGGGGGCTACAATGAGCAGTTCTTC. This encodes CSARDGGGYNEQFF.

The chain carries TRBV12-3 or TRBV12-4 and TRBJ2-2, with a possible D match to TRBD2 (6 bases). V was clipped by 0 bases and J by 5 bases, with 10 bases between them. The CDR3 totals 15 residues. Written as DNA, the CDR3 is TGTGCCAGCAGTTTAGCGGGAGGTTCAACCGGGGAGCTGTTTTTT. It is translated as CASSLAGGSTGELFF.